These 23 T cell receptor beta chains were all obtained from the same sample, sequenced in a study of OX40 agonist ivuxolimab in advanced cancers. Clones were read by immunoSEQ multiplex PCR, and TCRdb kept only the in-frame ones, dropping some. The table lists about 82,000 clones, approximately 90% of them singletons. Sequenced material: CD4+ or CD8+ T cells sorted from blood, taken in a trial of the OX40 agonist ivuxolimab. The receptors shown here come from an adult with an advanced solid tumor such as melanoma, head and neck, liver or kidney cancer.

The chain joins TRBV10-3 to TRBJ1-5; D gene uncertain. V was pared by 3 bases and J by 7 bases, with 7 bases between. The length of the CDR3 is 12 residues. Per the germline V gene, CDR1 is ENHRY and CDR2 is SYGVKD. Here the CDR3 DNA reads TGTGCCATCAGTGATATAAAACAGCCCCAGCATTTT. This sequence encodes CAISDIKQPQHF.

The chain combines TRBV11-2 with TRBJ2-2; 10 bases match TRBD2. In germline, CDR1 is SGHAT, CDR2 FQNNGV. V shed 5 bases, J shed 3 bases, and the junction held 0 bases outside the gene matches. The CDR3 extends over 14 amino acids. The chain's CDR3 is CASSLAGDTGELFF. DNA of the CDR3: TGTGCCAGCAGCCTAGCGGGAGACACCGGGGAGCTGTTTTTT.

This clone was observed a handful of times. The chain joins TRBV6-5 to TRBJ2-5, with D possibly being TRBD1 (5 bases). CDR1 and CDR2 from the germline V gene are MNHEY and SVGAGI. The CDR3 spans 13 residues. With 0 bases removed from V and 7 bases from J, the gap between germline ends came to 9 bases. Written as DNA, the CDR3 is TGTGCCAGCAGTTACTCGAAAAGGGGGACCCAGTACTTC. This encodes CASSYSKRGTQYF.

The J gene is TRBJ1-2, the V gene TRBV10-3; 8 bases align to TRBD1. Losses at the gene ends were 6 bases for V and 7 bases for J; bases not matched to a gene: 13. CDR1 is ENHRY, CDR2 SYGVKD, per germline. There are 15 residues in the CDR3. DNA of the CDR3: TGTGCCATCAGGGGGACAGGTTCGGGCGAAGGTGGCTACACCTTC. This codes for CAIRGTGSGEGGYTF.

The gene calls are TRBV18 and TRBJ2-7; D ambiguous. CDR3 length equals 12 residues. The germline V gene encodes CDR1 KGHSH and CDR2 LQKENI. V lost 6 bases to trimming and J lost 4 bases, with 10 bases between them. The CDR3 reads CASSGSAYEQYF. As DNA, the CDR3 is TGTGCCAGCTCTGGGTCCGCTTACGAGCAGTACTTC.

DNA of the CDR3: TGTGCCAGCAGTGAGGGCAGGGGAGGGGAGACCCAGTACTTC. Translation gives CASSEGRGGETQYF. This rearrangement joins TRBV2 to TRBJ2-5; D might be TRBD2 (7 bases). V dropped 3 bases and J dropped 5 bases, with 13 bases sitting between them. This CDR3 region has 14 residues. The germline V gene encodes CDR1 SNHLY and CDR2 FYNNEI.

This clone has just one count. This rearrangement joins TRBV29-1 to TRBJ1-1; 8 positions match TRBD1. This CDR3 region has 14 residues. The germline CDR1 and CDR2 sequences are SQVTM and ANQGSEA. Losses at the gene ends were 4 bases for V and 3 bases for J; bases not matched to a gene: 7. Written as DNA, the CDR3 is TGCAGCGTTGGGGACAGGTTGTCGGACACTGAAGCTTTCTTT. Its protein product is CSVGDRLSDTEAFF.

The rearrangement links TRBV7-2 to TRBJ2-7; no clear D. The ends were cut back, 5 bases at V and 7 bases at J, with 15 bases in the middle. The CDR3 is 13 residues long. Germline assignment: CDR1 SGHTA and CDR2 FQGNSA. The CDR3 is CASSPDHYGEQYF. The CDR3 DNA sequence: TGTGCCAGCAGCCCAGACCACTACGGGGAGCAGTACTTC.

The CDR3 region is CAWSPYRDYNEQFF. The DNA of the CDR3 is TGTGCCTGGAGTCCGTACCGGGACTACAATGAGCAGTTCTTC. The rearrangement uses TRBV30 and TRBJ2-1, with D tentatively TRBD2 (5 bases). The CDR3 is made up of 14 amino acids. Trimming took off 2 bases at V and 3 bases at J, with 11 bases between the two ends. CDR1 GTSNPN and CDR2 SVGIG come from the germline V gene (reference sequence). Full variable domain (rest looked up from reference TRBV30 and TRBJ2-1): SQTIHQWPATLVQPVGSPLSLECTVEGTSNPNLYWYRQAAGRGLQLLFYSVGIGQISSEVPQNLSASRPQDRQFILSSKKLLLSDSGFYLCAWSPYRDYNEQFFGPGTRLTVL.

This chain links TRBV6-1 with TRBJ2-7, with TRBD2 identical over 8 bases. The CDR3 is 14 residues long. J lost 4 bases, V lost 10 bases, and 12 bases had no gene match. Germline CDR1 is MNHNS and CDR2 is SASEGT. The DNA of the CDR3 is TGTGCCACCATTCTTTCCAGCGGGAGTTACGAGCAGTACTTC. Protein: CATILSSGSYEQYF.

The CDR3 DNA sequence: TGTGCCAGCAGACAGGGGGGCGCCGGAGAAAAACTGTTTTTT. Residues: CASRQGGAGEKLFF. The chain is built from TRBV6-6 and TRBJ1-4; 8 bases fit TRBD1. The CDR3 contains 14 residues. The germline V gene has CDR1 MNHNY and CDR2 SVGAGI (reference sequence). V was pared by 6 bases and J by 8 bases, with 8 bases of the junction left unmatched.

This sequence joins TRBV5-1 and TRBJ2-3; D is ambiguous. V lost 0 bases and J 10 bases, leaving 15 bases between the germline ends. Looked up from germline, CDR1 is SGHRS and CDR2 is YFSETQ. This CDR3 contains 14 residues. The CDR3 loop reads CASSLEGQPRSQYF. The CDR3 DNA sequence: TGCGCCAGCAGCTTGGAAGGTCAACCGAGGTCGCAGTATTTT.

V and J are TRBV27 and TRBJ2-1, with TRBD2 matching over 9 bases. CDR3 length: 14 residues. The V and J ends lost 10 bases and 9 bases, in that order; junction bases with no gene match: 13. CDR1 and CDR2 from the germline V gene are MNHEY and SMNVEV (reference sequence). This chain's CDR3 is CATTGSGRTGEQFF. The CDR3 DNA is TGTGCCACAACGGGGAGCGGGAGGACGGGTGAGCAGTTCTTC.

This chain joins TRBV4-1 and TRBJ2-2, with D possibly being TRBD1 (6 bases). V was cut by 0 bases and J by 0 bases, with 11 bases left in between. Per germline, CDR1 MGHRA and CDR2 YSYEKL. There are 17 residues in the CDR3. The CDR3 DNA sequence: TGCGCCAGCAGCCAAGAATGGCAGGGGTCGAACACCGGGGAGCTGTTTTTT. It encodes CASSQEWQGSNTGELFF.

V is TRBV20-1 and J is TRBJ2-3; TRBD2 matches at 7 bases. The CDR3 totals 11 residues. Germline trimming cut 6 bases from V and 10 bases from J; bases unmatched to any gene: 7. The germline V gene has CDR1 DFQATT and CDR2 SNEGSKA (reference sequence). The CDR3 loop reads CSARGTSAQYF. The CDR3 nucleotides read TGCAGTGCGAGGGGAACTAGCGCGCAGTATTTT.

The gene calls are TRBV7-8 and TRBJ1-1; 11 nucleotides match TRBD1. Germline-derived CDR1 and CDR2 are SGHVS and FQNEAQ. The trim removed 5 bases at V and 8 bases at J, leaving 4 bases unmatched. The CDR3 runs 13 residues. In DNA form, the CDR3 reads TGTGCCAGCAGCGCCGGACAGGGGGCAGAAGCTTTCTTT. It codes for CASSAGQGAEAFF. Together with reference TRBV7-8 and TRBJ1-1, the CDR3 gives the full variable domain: GAGVSQSPRYKVAKRGQDVALRCDPISGHVSLFWYQQALGQGPEFLTYFQNEAQLDKSGLPSDRFFAERPEGSVSTLKIQRTQQEDSAVYLCASSAGQGAEAFFGQGTRLTVV.

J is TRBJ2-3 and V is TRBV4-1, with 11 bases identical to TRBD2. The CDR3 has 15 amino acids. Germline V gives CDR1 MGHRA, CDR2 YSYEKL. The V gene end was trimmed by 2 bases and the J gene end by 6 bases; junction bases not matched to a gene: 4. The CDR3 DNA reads TGCGCCAGCAGCCAATCTTCTAGCGGGAGGGATACGCAGTATTTT. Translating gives CASSQSSSGRDTQYF.

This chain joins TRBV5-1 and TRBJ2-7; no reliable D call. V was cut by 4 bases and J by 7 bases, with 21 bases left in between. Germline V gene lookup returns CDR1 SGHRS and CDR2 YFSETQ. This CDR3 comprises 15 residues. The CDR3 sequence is CASSIGVVGRREQYF. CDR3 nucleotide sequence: TGCGCCAGCAGCATTGGGGTGGTGGGCCGACGGGAGCAGTACTTC.

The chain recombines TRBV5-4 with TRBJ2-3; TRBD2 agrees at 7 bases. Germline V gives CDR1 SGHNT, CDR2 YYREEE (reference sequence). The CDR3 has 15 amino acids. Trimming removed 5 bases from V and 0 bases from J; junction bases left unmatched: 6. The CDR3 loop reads CASRTSGTSTDTQYF. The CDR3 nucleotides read TGTGCCAGCAGGACCAGCGGGACTAGCACAGATACGCAGTATTTT.

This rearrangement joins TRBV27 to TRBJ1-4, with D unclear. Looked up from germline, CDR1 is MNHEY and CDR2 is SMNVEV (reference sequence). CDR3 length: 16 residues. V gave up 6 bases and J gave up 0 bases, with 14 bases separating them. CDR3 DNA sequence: TGTGCCAGCAGATTCTCACAAGTCGCAACTAATGAAAAACTGTTTTTT. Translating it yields CASRFSQVATNEKLFF.

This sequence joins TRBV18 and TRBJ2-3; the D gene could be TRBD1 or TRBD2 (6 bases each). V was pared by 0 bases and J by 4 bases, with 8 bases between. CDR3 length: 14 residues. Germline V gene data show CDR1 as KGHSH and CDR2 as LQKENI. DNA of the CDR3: TGTGCCAGCTCACCACCAGGGGGGCCAGATACGCAGTATTTT. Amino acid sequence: CASSPPGGPDTQYF.

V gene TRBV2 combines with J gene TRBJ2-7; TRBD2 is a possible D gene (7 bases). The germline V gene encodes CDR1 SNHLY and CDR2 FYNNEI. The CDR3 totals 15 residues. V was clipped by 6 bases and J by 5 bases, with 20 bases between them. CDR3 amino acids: CASRGGTTSRHEQYF. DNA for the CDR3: TGTGCCAGCAGAGGGGGGACTACGTCTAGGCACGAGCAGTACTTC.

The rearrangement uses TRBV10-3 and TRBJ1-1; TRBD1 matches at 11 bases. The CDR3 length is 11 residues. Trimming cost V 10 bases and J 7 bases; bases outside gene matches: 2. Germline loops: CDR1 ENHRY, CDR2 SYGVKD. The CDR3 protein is CATGTGGEAFF. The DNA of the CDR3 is TGTGCCACAGGGACAGGGGGTGAAGCTTTCTTT.